This is a list of T cell receptor beta chains from one sample in a study of graft-versus-host responses after intestinal transplantation. This table comes from immunoSEQ multiplex PCR, and its TCRdb copy is limited to in-frame clones, with some not included. This sample has 70,000 or so clones, with nearly 85% found just once. Their cognate antigens are unknown. The sample here was unstimulated CD4+ T cells sorted from spleen or lymph node cells, taken before transplant. The receptor source for this set is a human donor who was the organ donor for an intestinal transplant. The CDR3 runs from the conserved cysteine through the conserved F or W. The D gene is left open where the match is weak. A clone size is listed for some rows: how often the clone was seen (once, few, many), or a class if it is expanded.

d_call: TRBD2
clone_size: -
v_call: TRBV27
j_call: TRBJ2-5
cdr3_nt: TGTGCCAGCAGGAGACATACTAGCGGGGGACAAGAGACCCAGTACTTC
cdr3_aa: CASRRHTSGGQETQYF

d_call: -
clone_size: -
v_call: TRBV2
j_call: TRBJ1-5
cdr3_nt: TGTGCCAGCATAGGTCAGACTAATCAGCCCCAGCATTTT
cdr3_aa: CASIGQTNQPQHF

d_call: -
clone_size: -
v_call: TRBV5-6
j_call: TRBJ2-5
cdr3_nt: TGTGCCAGCAGCTTGGATTGGGGCCGGTACCAAGAGACCCAGTACTTC
cdr3_aa: CASSLDWGRYQETQYF

d_call: -
clone_size: -
v_call: TRBV5-1
j_call: TRBJ2-5
cdr3_nt: TGCGCCAGCAGCATGTCAGAAAAAGAGACCCAGTACTTC
cdr3_aa: CASSMSEKETQYF

d_call: -
clone_size: -
v_call: TRBV27
j_call: TRBJ1-2
cdr3_nt: TGTGCCAGCAGTTTAGGGCAGGGCTATGGCTACACCTTC
cdr3_aa: CASSLGQGYGYTF

d_call: -
clone_size: few
v_call: TRBV5-5
j_call: TRBJ2-5
cdr3_nt: TGTGCCAGCAGCTTGGATCGGGACCAAGAGACCCAGTACTTC
cdr3_aa: CASSLDRDQETQYF

d_call: TRBD1
clone_size: -
v_call: TRBV5-4
j_call: TRBJ2-5
cdr3_nt: TGTGCCAGCAGCACCCCGACAGGGCAGCAAGAGACCCAGTACTTC
cdr3_aa: CASSTPTGQQETQYF

d_call: TRBD1
clone_size: -
v_call: TRBV2
j_call: TRBJ2-2
cdr3_nt: TGTGCCAGCAGCGCTGACAGGGGGAACACCGGGGAGCTGTTTTTT
cdr3_aa: CASSADRGNTGELFF

d_call: TRBD1
clone_size: -
v_call: TRBV7-9
j_call: TRBJ1-1
cdr3_nt: TGTGCCAGCAGCTTAGCGGGGACAGGGGTTAACACTGAAGCTTTCTTT
cdr3_aa: CASSLAGTGVNTEAFF

d_call: -
clone_size: -
v_call: TRBV7-8
j_call: TRBJ1-5
cdr3_nt: TGTGCCAGCAGCTTAAGGGGCGGTCAGCCCCAGCATTTT
cdr3_aa: CASSLRGGQPQHF

d_call: TRBD1
clone_size: -
v_call: TRBV28
j_call: TRBJ2-2
cdr3_nt: TGTGCCAGCATTAGCAGGGGGCTCGCCGGGGAGCTGTTTTTT
cdr3_aa: CASISRGLAGELFF

d_call: -
clone_size: -
v_call: TRBV5-1
j_call: TRBJ1-1
cdr3_nt: TGCGCCAGCAGCTTGGGTGGCGGAGGTGGCACTGAAGCTTTCTTT
cdr3_aa: CASSLGGGGGTEAFF

d_call: -
clone_size: once
v_call: TRBV5-1
j_call: TRBJ1-5
cdr3_nt: TGCGCCAGCAGCTTTCGGGGAGAACAGCCCCAGCATTTT
cdr3_aa: CASSFRGEQPQHF

d_call: TRBD2
clone_size: -
v_call: TRBV19
j_call: TRBJ2-5
cdr3_nt: TGTGCCAGTAGTAGATGGACTAGCGGGGAGGAGACCCAGTACTTC
cdr3_aa: CASSRWTSGEETQYF

d_call: TRBD1
clone_size: -
v_call: TRBV5-1
j_call: TRBJ1-1
cdr3_nt: TGCGCCAGCAGCTTGGGCAGGGGGCTTGGGACTGAAGCTTTCTTT
cdr3_aa: CASSLGRGLGTEAFF

d_call: -
clone_size: -
v_call: TRBV18
j_call: TRBJ1-2
cdr3_nt: TGTGCCAGCTCACCGATAGGGGGGGTAGAAGGCTACACCTTC
cdr3_aa: CASSPIGGVEGYTF

d_call: -
clone_size: -
v_call: TRBV7-8
j_call: TRBJ1-2
cdr3_nt: TGTGCCAGCAGCCCCGGGCGGGAAACGTATTATGGCTACACCTTC
cdr3_aa: CASSPGRETYYGYTF

d_call: TRBD2
clone_size: -
v_call: TRBV6-4
j_call: TRBJ2-3
cdr3_nt: TGTGCCAGCAGTGCTATAGCGGGGGTCACAGATACGCAGTATTTT
cdr3_aa: CASSAIAGVTDTQYF

d_call: TRBD1
clone_size: -
v_call: TRBV9
j_call: TRBJ2-5
cdr3_nt: TGTGCCAGCAGTCCTAGGGGGCGAGAGACCCAGTACTTC
cdr3_aa: CASSPRGRETQYF

d_call: -
clone_size: -
v_call: TRBV10-2
j_call: TRBJ1-2
cdr3_nt: TGCGCCAGCAGTGCACAGGATAACTATGGCTACACCTTC
cdr3_aa: CASSAQDNYGYTF

d_call: TRBD2
clone_size: -
v_call: TRBV19
j_call: TRBJ2-2
cdr3_nt: TGTGCCAGTAGTGTTCAGGGACTAGTGGGCGGGGAGCTGTTTTTT
cdr3_aa: CASSVQGLVGGELFF

d_call: TRBD2
clone_size: -
v_call: TRBV4-2
j_call: TRBJ2-3
cdr3_nt: TGTGCCAGCAGCCAAGATCCAAGCGGGGGAACAGATACGCAGTATTTT
cdr3_aa: CASSQDPSGGTDTQYF

d_call: -
clone_size: -
v_call: TRBV30
j_call: TRBJ1-4
cdr3_nt: TGTGCCTGGAGTTTTAACAGGGAAAAACTGTTTTTT
cdr3_aa: CAWSFNREKLFF

d_call: -
clone_size: -
v_call: TRBV7-2
j_call: TRBJ1-2
cdr3_nt: TGTGCCAGCAGCCCCCGGTCCAGGGCTGACGGCTACACCTTC
cdr3_aa: CASSPRSRADGYTF

d_call: TRBD1
clone_size: few
v_call: TRBV7-9
j_call: TRBJ2-1
cdr3_nt: TGTGCCAGCAGCTTAGCAGACCGGGACAGTAGGTTCTTC
cdr3_aa: CASSLADRDSRFF

d_call: -
clone_size: -
v_call: TRBV5-4
j_call: TRBJ1-4
cdr3_nt: TGTGCCAGCAGCTTGTGGGGGGAAGGTGAAAAACTGTTTTTT
cdr3_aa: CASSLWGEGEKLFF

d_call: -
clone_size: -
v_call: TRBV11-2
j_call: TRBJ2-1
cdr3_nt: TGTGCCAGCAGCTTAGGAATAGCCGATGAGCAGTTCTTC
cdr3_aa: CASSLGIADEQFF

d_call: TRBD1
clone_size: -
v_call: TRBV23-1
j_call: TRBJ1-6
cdr3_nt: TGCGCCAGCAGTCATGAGAGACAGGGAAGGTATTCACCCCTCCACTTT
cdr3_aa: CASSHERQGRYSPLHF

d_call: TRBD1
clone_size: -
v_call: TRBV2
j_call: TRBJ2-4
cdr3_nt: TGTGCCAGCAGACAGGGGGCAGCCAAAAACATTCAGTACTTC
cdr3_aa: CASRQGAAKNIQYF

d_call: -
clone_size: -
v_call: TRBV30
j_call: TRBJ1-1
cdr3_nt: TGTGCCTGGAGTTGGGGGGTGAACACTGAAGCTTTCTTT
cdr3_aa: CAWSWGVNTEAFF

d_call: -
clone_size: -
v_call: TRBV14
j_call: TRBJ2-2
cdr3_nt: TGTGCCAGCAGCCAATTTCAGGGTCCGAACACCGGGGAGCTGTTTTTT
cdr3_aa: CASSQFQGPNTGELFF

d_call: -
clone_size: -
v_call: TRBV19
j_call: TRBJ1-6
cdr3_nt: TGTGCCAGTAGTATGTCAACCCGTTCGGCCCTCCACTTT
cdr3_aa: CASSMSTRSALHF

d_call: TRBD1
clone_size: few
v_call: TRBV19
j_call: TRBJ1-5
cdr3_nt: TGTGCCAGTATGGCTGGGACAGGGGTTTATAGCAATCAGCCCCAGCATTTT
cdr3_aa: CASMAGTGVYSNQPQHF

d_call: TRBD2
clone_size: -
v_call: TRBV28
j_call: TRBJ2-3
cdr3_nt: TGTGCCAGCAGTTCCCAAGGACTAGCGGGGGTGGCAGATACGCAGTATTTT
cdr3_aa: CASSSQGLAGVADTQYF

d_call: -
clone_size: -
v_call: TRBV6-1
j_call: TRBJ2-1
cdr3_nt: TGTGCCAGCAGCCCCAGGGGCTCCTACAATGAGCAGTTCTTC
cdr3_aa: CASSPRGSYNEQFF

d_call: -
clone_size: -
v_call: TRBV6-1
j_call: TRBJ2-2
cdr3_nt: TGTGCCAGCAGTGAAGCAAGCGTGCCCCGGGGCACCGGGGAGCTGTTTTTT
cdr3_aa: CASSEASVPRGTGELFF

d_call: -
clone_size: -
v_call: TRBV5-1
j_call: TRBJ1-1
cdr3_nt: TGCGCCAGCAGCTTGCTCGGTGGGAACACTGAAGCTTTCTTT
cdr3_aa: CASSLLGGNTEAFF

d_call: TRBD2
clone_size: once
v_call: TRBV11-2
j_call: TRBJ2-5
cdr3_nt: TGTGCCAGCAGCCCTTTTGGTAGCGGGGAGACCCAGTACTTC
cdr3_aa: CASSPFGSGETQYF

d_call: TRBD2
clone_size: -
v_call: TRBV10-1
j_call: TRBJ2-2
cdr3_nt: TGCGCCAGCAGCGCCGGGGGGGCCGAGAGGGAGCTGTTTTTT
cdr3_aa: CASSAGGAERELFF

d_call: TRBD1
clone_size: -
v_call: TRBV28
j_call: TRBJ1-5
cdr3_nt: TGTGCCAGCAGTTTAACGACAGGGTTAGGGAATCAGCCCCAGCATTTT
cdr3_aa: CASSLTTGLGNQPQHF

d_call: -
clone_size: -
v_call: TRBV7-3
j_call: TRBJ1-2
cdr3_nt: TGTGCCAGCAGCTTAATGGCGGGGGCCAACTATGGCTACACCTTC
cdr3_aa: CASSLMAGANYGYTF

d_call: TRBD1
clone_size: -
v_call: TRBV6-5
j_call: TRBJ2-2
cdr3_nt: TGTGCCAGCAAGAGGGGACAGGCCAACACCGGGGAGCTGTTTTTT
cdr3_aa: CASKRGQANTGELFF

d_call: TRBD2
clone_size: -
v_call: TRBV30
j_call: TRBJ2-1
cdr3_nt: TGTGCCCTGTGGGCGACTAGCGGGGGGGAACGTTACAATGAGCAGTTCTTC
cdr3_aa: CALWATSGGERYNEQFF

d_call: -
clone_size: few
v_call: TRBV28
j_call: TRBJ2-2
cdr3_nt: TGTGCCAGCAGACCAGGGAGGACGAACACCGGGGAGCTGTTTTTT
cdr3_aa: CASRPGRTNTGELFF

d_call: -
clone_size: -
v_call: TRBV7-9
j_call: TRBJ1-5
cdr3_nt: TGTGCCAGCAGCCACGGCGGTGGCAATCAGCCCCAGCATTTT
cdr3_aa: CASSHGGGNQPQHF

d_call: -
clone_size: -
v_call: TRBV29-1
j_call: TRBJ1-1
cdr3_nt: TGCAGCGGCAACAGGGAAATGAACACTGAAGCTTTCTTT
cdr3_aa: CSGNREMNTEAFF

d_call: -
clone_size: -
v_call: TRBV27
j_call: TRBJ2-6
cdr3_nt: TGTGCCAGCGGAGGCTCTGGGGCCAACGTCCTGACTTTC
cdr3_aa: CASGGSGANVLTF

d_call: -
clone_size: -
v_call: TRBV6-5
j_call: TRBJ1-4
cdr3_nt: TGTGCCAGCAGGCCGACAGAGGCGAGTGAAAAACTGTTTTTT
cdr3_aa: CASRPTEASEKLFF

d_call: TRBD2
clone_size: -
v_call: TRBV5-6
j_call: TRBJ2-3
cdr3_nt: TGTGCCAGCAGCTTCGCTGTAGCGGGGGCTGCAGATACGCAGTATTTT
cdr3_aa: CASSFAVAGAADTQYF

d_call: -
clone_size: once
v_call: TRBV20-1
j_call: TRBJ1-2
cdr3_nt: TGCAGTGCTACAAGGGAGAGTGGCTACACCTTC
cdr3_aa: CSATRESGYTF

d_call: -
clone_size: -
v_call: TRBV5-1
j_call: TRBJ1-5
cdr3_nt: TGCGCCAGCAGCTTGGCCTCGGGGAATCAGCCCCAGCATTTT
cdr3_aa: CASSLASGNQPQHF

d_call: TRBD2
clone_size: -
v_call: TRBV7-8
j_call: TRBJ2-5
cdr3_nt: TGTGCCAGCAGCTTAAGTTTTGGCGGGGGGGCCGACGAGACCCAGTACTTC
cdr3_aa: CASSLSFGGGADETQYF

d_call: -
clone_size: once
v_call: TRBV19
j_call: TRBJ2-3
cdr3_nt: TGTGCCAGTAGTATAGATAGAAGCACAGATACGCAGTATTTT
cdr3_aa: CASSIDRSTDTQYF

d_call: -
clone_size: -
v_call: TRBV6-1
j_call: TRBJ1-5
cdr3_nt: TGTGCCAGCAGTGAAGCGGGGGGGAACAATCAGCCCCAGCATTTT
cdr3_aa: CASSEAGGNNQPQHF

d_call: TRBD1
clone_size: -
v_call: TRBV15
j_call: TRBJ1-5
cdr3_nt: TGTGCCACCAGCAGTGAAGGGACAGGAAGTCAGCCCCAGCATTTT
cdr3_aa: CATSSEGTGSQPQHF

d_call: TRBD1
clone_size: -
v_call: TRBV30
j_call: TRBJ1-1
cdr3_nt: TGTGCCTGGAGTGCCGGGACAGGGGATTCTGAAGCTTTCTTT
cdr3_aa: CAWSAGTGDSEAFF

d_call: TRBD1
clone_size: -
v_call: TRBV5-1
j_call: TRBJ1-1
cdr3_nt: TGCGCCAGCAGCTTGGCTGGACAGGGGACTGAAGCTTTCTTT
cdr3_aa: CASSLAGQGTEAFF